The TCR beta chain described here comes from a study of neurological immune-mediated disorders. The V gene's germline CDR1 is SGHTA and CDR2 FQGTGA. The V and J ends lost 4 bases and 5 bases, in that order; junction bases with no gene match: 5. This CDR3 contains 16 residues. TCRdb re-called the 5' RACE reads through MiXCR, storing one row per CDR3 protein. There are about 38,000 distinct CDR3 sequences in the sample; roughly 5% occur only once, and approximately 9.1% lies in the top ten. This clonotype has ten or more counts. Libraries from sorted cells each used around 920,000 CD4+ or CD8+ T cells. The receptor comes from a man aged 18 to 35 in good health. The sequenced sample was CD4+ T cells from blood. The chain has TRBV7-3 and TRBJ2-2, with 12 bases identical to TRBD1. Written as DNA, the CDR3 is TGTGCCAGCAGCTCCGGGACAGGGGGCTTGACCGGGGAGCTGTTTTTT. Protein sequence: CASSSGTGGLTGELFF.